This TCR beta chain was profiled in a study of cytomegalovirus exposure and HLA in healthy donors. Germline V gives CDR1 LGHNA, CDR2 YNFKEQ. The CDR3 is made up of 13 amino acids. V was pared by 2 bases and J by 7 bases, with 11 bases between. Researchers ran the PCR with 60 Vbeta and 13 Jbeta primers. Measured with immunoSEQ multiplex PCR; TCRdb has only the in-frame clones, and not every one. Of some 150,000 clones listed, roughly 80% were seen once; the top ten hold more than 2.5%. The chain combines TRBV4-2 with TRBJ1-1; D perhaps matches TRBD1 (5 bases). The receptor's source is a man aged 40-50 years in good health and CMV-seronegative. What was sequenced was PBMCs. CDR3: CASSQPGLDEAFF. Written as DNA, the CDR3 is TGTGCCAGCAGCCAACCAGGGTTAGATGAAGCTTTCTTT.